This T cell receptor beta chain was captured in a study of blood T cell repertoires in COVID-19. Study-wide background: Specimens from acute and convalescent COVID-19 originated in the United States, Italy and Spain.

Germline V gene data show CDR1 as SGHNT and CDR2 as YYREEE (reference sequence). The CDR3 covers 14 residues. Losses at the gene ends were 2 bases for V and 2 bases for J; bases not matched to a gene: 1. In the original processing: Scientists estimated how many nucleated cells there were by amplifying reference gene primers. Only in-frame clones appear in the TCRdb table, and some are missing; sequencing was by immunoSEQ multiplex PCR. V and J calls and clone size are as listed in that table; D and trimming were resolved from the DNA. The repertoire holds some 150,000 clones, with 84% as singletons. Sequencing was performed on peripheral blood. J is TRBJ1-3 and V is TRBV5-4; 7 nucleotides line up with TRBD1. This clonotype was sampled from a man in his forties who had recovered from COVID-19. For the CDR3, the DNA is TGTGCCAGCAGCTTCAGGGGGGCTGGAAACACCATATATTTT. Translated: CASSFRGAGNTIYF.